The clone carrying this T cell receptor beta chain was found many times. Its cognate antigen is unknown. The entry originates in a study of T cell repertoires in cytomegalovirus infection. Broader study findings: Cumulative frequency of public TCR beta families picked out carriers of CMV plus the relevant HLA. HLA-C-restricted CMV-specific TCR beta clonotypes prevailed in the ex vivo response.

The CDR3 sequence is 15 residues long. V gave up 3 bases and J gave up 0 bases, with 9 bases separating them. The germline CDR1 and CDR2 sequences are SGHRS and YFSETQ. TCRdb processed the reads anew with MiXCR; each CDR3 protein has one entry. The table records approximately 140,000 distinct CDR3 sequences, roughly 9% of them present only once. The sample comprised PBMCs. The genes are TRBV5-1 and TRBJ2-2, with D perhaps TRBD1 or TRBD2 (5 bases each). The TCR originated in a human donor in good health (CMV status not recorded). Some clones in this sample may be carry-over from other donors' samples. CDR3 protein: CASSYGTANTGELFF. The CDR3 DNA reads as TGCGCCAGCAGCTACGGGACGGCGAACACCGGGGAGCTGTTTTTT. The full variable domain, completed using reference TRBV5-1 and TRBJ2-2, is KAGVTQTPRYLIKTRGQQVTLSCSPISGHRSVSWYQQTPGQGLQFLFEYFSETQRNKGNFPGRFSGRQFSNSRSEMNVSTLELGDSALYLCASSYGTANTGELFFGEGSRLTVL.